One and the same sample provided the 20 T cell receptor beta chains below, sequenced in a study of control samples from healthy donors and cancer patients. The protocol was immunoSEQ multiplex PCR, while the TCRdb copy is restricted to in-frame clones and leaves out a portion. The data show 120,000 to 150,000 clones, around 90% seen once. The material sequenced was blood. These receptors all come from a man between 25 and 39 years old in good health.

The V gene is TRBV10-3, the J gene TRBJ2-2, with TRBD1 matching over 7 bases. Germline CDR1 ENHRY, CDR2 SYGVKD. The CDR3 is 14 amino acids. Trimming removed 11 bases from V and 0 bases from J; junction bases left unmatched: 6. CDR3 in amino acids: CASGDSSNTGELFF. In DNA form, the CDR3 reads TGTGCCTCAGGGGACAGTTCGAACACCGGGGAGCTGTTTTTT.

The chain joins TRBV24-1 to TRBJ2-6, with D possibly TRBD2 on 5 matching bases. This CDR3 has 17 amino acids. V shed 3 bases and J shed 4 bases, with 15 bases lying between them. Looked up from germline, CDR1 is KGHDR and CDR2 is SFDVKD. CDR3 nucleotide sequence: TGTGCCACCAGTGATACCGACCCCAGCGGAGGGGCCAACGTCCTGACTTTC. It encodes CATSDTDPSGGANVLTF.

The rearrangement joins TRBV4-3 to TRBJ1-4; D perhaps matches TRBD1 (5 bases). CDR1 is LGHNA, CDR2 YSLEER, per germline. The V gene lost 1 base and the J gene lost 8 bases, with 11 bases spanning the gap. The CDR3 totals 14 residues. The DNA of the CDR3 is TGCGCCAGCAGCCAAGGGGCAGGGTGGGAAAAACTGTTTTTT. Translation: CASSQGAGWEKLFF.

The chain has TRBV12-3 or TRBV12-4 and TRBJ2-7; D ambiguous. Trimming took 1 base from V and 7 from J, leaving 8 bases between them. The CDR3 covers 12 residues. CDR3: CASSLGTGEQYF. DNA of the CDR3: TGTGCCAGCAGTTTAGGGACCGGGGAGCAGTACTTC.

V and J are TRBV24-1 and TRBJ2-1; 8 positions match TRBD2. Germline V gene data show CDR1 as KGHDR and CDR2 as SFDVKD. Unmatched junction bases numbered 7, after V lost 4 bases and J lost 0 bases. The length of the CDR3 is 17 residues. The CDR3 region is CATSEGTRVNSYNEQFF. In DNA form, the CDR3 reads TGTGCCACCAGTGAAGGGACTAGGGTCAACTCCTACAATGAGCAGTTCTTC.

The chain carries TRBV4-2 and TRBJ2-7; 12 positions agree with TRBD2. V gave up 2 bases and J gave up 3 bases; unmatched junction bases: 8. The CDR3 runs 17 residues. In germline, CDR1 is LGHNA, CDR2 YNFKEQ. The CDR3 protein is CASSQTGTSGQGYEQYF. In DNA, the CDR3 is TGTGCCAGCAGCCAAACCGGGACTAGCGGGCAGGGCTACGAGCAGTACTTC.

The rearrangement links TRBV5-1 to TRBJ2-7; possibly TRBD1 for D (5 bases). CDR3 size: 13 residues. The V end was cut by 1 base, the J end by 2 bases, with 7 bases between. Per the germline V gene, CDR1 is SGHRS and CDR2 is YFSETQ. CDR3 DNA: TGCGCCAGCAGCTTGAAGGGGCCCTACGAGCAGTACTTC. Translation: CASSLKGPYEQYF.

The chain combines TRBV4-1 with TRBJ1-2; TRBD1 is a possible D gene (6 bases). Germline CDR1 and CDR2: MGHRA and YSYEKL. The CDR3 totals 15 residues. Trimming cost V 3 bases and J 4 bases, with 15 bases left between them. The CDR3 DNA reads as TGCGCCAGCAGCCAGCAAGCGGCACAGGGCTATGGCTACACCTTC. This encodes CASSQQAAQGYGYTF.

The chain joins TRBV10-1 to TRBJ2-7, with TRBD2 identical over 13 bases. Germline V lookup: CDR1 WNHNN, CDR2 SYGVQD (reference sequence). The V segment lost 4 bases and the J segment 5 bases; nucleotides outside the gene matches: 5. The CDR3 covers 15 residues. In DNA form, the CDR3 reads TGCGCCAGCAGTGGGACTAGCGGGAGTTTAGACGAGCAGTACTTC. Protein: CASSGTSGSLDEQYF.

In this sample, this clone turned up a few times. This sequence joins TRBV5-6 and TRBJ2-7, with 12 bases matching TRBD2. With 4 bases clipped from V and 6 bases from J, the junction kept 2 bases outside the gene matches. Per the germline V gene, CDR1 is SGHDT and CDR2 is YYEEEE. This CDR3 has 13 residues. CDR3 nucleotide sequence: TGTGCCAGCAGCCCGACTAGCGGGAGCGAGCAGTACTTC. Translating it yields CASSPTSGSEQYF.

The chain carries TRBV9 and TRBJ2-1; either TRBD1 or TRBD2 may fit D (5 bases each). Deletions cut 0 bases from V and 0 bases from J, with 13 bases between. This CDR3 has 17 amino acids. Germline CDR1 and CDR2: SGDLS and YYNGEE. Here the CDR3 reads CASSVGDGLSSYNEQFF. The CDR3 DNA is TGTGCCAGCAGCGTAGGGGACGGGCTAAGCTCCTACAATGAGCAGTTCTTC.

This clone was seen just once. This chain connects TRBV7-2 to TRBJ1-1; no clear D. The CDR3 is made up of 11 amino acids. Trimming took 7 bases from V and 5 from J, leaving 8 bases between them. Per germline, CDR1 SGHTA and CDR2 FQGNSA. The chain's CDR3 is CASTSGTEAFF. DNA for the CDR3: TGTGCCAGCACGTCAGGAACTGAAGCTTTCTTT. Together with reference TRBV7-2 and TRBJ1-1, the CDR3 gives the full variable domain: GAGVSQSPSNKVTEKGKDVELRCDPISGHTALYWYRQSLGQGLEFLIYFQGNSAPDKSGLPSDRFSAERTGGSVSTLTIQRTQQEDSAVYLCASTSGTEAFFGQGTRLTVV.

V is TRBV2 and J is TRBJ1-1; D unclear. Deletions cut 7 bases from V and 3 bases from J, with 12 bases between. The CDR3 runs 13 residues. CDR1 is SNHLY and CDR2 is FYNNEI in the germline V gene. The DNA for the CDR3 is TGTGCCAGCATTGTGCAGGTACACACTGAAGCTTTCTTT. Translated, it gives CASIVQVHTEAFF.

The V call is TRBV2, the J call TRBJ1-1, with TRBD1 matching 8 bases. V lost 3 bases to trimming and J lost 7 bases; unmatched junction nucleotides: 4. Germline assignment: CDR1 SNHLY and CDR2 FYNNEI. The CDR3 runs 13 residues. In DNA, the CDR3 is TGTGCCAGCAGTGACAGGGGGCTGGGTGAAGCTTTCTTT. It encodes CASSDRGLGEAFF.

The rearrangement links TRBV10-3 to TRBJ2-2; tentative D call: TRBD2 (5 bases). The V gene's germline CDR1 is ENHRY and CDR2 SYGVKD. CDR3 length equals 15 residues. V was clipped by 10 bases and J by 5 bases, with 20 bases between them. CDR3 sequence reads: CATNRDWGGTGELFF. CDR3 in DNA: TGTGCCACAAACCGGGATTGGGGTGGGACCGGGGAGCTGTTTTTT.

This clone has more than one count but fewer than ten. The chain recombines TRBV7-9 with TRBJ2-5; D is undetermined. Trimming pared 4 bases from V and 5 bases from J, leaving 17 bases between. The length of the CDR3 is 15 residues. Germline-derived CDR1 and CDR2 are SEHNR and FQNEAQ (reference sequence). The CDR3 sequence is CASSSDISVTETQYF. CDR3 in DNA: TGTGCCAGCAGCTCTGACATCTCGGTAACGGAGACCCAGTACTTC.

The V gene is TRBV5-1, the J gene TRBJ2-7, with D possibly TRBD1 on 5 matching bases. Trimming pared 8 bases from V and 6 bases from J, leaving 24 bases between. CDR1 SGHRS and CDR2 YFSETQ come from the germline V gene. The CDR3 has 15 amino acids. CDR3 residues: CARKGLRLLSGEQYF. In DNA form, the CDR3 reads TGCGCCAGAAAGGGGCTACGTCTTTTATCTGGCGAGCAGTACTTC.

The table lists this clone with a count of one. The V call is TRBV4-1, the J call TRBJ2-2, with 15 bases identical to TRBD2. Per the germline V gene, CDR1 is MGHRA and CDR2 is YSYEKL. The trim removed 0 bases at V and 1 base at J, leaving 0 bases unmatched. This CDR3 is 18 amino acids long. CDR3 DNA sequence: TGCGCCAGCAGCCAAGAGGGACTAGCGGGGGGGAACACCGGGGAGCTGTTTTTT. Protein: CASSQEGLAGGNTGELFF.

CDR3 sequence reads: CASSLAGANSPLHF. Here the CDR3 DNA reads TGTGCCAGCAGCTTAGCGGGGGCCAATTCACCCCTCCACTTT. The rearrangement uses TRBV11-2 and TRBJ1-6; D possibly corresponds to TRBD1 (6 bases). The germline gives CDR1 SGHAT, CDR2 FQNNGV. This CDR3 has 14 residues. V shed 1 base and J shed 7 bases, with 8 bases lying between them.

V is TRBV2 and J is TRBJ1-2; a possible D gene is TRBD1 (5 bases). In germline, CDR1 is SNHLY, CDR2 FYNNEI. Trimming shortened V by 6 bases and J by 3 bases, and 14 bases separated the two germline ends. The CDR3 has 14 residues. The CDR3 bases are TGTGCCAGCAGGCCTCGGGGAGGGGACTATGGCTACACCTTC. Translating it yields CASRPRGGDYGYTF.